A single sample is the source of the 11 T cell receptor beta chains below, sequenced in a study of T cell responses to AZD1222 COVID-19 vaccine. TCRdb's table, derived via immunoSEQ multiplex PCR, lists solely in-frame clones and lacks some. Of about 110,000 clones in the sample, around 90% were seen once. The starting material was peripheral blood, obtained on day 0 of AZD1222 vaccination. The receptors were gathered from an adult in good health.

This chain links TRBV10-3 with TRBJ2-2; D gene unclear. CDR3 length: 14 residues. Trimming removed 0 bases at V and 5 bases at J, with 7 bases between. The germline V gene has CDR1 ENHRY and CDR2 SYGVKD. The CDR3 is CAISESDSTGELFF. As DNA, the CDR3 is TGTGCCATCAGTGAGTCAGATTCGACCGGGGAGCTGTTTTTT.

The gene calls are TRBV7-3 and TRBJ2-1; 10 nucleotides match TRBD2. CDR1 is SGHTA, CDR2 FQGTGA, per germline. CDR3 length: 15 residues. The trim removed 5 bases at V and 12 bases at J, leaving 13 bases unmatched. In nucleotides, the CDR3 is TGTGCCAGCAGCACTAGCGGGGTGCTGGGAGAGGGGCAGTTCTTC. This gives the protein CASSTSGVLGEGQFF.

The rearrangement links TRBV11-2 to TRBJ2-3; D ambiguous. V lost 2 bases and J 1 base, leaving 7 bases between the germline ends. The CDR3 is 14 residues long. Germline lookup yields CDR1 SGHAT and CDR2 FQNNGV. The chain's CDR3 is CASSLYGRTDTQYF. Here the CDR3 DNA reads TGTGCCAGCAGCTTATACGGGCGCACAGATACGCAGTATTTT.

The chain links TRBV5-6 to TRBJ2-7; possible D gene TRBD2, 6 bases. The germline V gene encodes CDR1 SGHDT and CDR2 YYEEEE. V gave up 0 bases and J gave up 2 bases, with 9 bases separating them. The length of the CDR3 is 14 residues. DNA for the CDR3: TGTGCCAGCAGCTTGGAAGGGAGGCCCTACGAGCAGTACTTC. The encoded protein is CASSLEGRPYEQYF.

CDR3 nucleotide sequence: TGTGCCAGCAGCCAATCGATCTCCTACGAGCAGTACTTC. Translating it yields CASSQSISYEQYF. This chain joins TRBV14 and TRBJ2-7; D is uncertain. This CDR3 spans 13 amino acids. Germline V gives CDR1 SGHDN, CDR2 FVKESK. V was shortened by 2 bases and J by 0 bases, with 5 bases between the two germline ends.

This chain links TRBV27 with TRBJ1-2; D uncertain. Trimming took 4 bases from V and 2 from J, leaving 11 bases between them. The CDR3 has 14 residues. CDR1 and CDR2 from the germline V gene are MNHEY and SMNVEV (reference sequence). In DNA, the CDR3 is TGTGCCAGCAGTTGGGATGCGAGGAACTATGGCTACACCTTC. This codes for CASSWDARNYGYTF.

The table lists this clone with a count of one. The chain recombines TRBV19 with TRBJ1-1, with D maybe TRBD1 (5 bases). The CDR3 contains 16 residues. V was pared by 4 bases and J by 5 bases, with 20 bases between. Germline V CDR1 and CDR2: LNHDA, SQIVND (reference sequence). CDR3 in DNA: TGTGCCAGTAGTAATTTTCAGGGCTTCCAGGGAACTGAAGCTTTCTTT. This translates into CASSNFQGFQGTEAFF.

The CDR3 DNA is TGTGCCAGTAGACGACAGGCCAACTCCTACGAGCAGTACTTC. Translated: CASRRQANSYEQYF. The V gene is TRBV6-5, the J gene TRBJ2-7; D possibly corresponds to TRBD1 (6 bases). Trimming cost V 9 bases and J 0 bases, with 15 bases left between them. Germline V CDR1 and CDR2: MNHEY, SVGAGI. The CDR3 is 14 amino acids.

The chain links TRBV2 to TRBJ2-1; possible D gene TRBD2, 6 bases. V gave up 8 bases and J gave up 10 bases, with 12 bases separating them. The V gene's germline CDR1 is SNHLY and CDR2 FYNNEI. The CDR3 runs to 11 residues. CDR3 sequence (DNA): TGTGCCAGCGGGGAGGCCGAGGAGCAGTTCTTC. Protein sequence: CASGEAEEQFF.

The chain couples TRBV5-1 to TRBJ1-1, with TRBD1 matching over 8 bases. Germline loops: CDR1 SGHRS, CDR2 YFSETQ. This CDR3 spans 14 amino acids. J lost 5 bases, V lost 4 bases, and 7 bases had no gene match. CDR3 in amino acids: CASSRWTGKTEAFF. CDR3 in DNA: TGCGCCAGCAGCCGGTGGACAGGGAAAACTGAAGCTTTCTTT. Combining the CDR3 with reference TRBV5-1 and TRBJ1-1 gives the whole variable domain KAGVTQTPRYLIKTRGQQVTLSCSPISGHRSVSWYQQTPGQGLQFLFEYFSETQRNKGNFPGRFSGRQFSNSRSEMNVSTLELGDSALYLCASSRWTGKTEAFFGQGTRLTVV.

The J gene is TRBJ2-1, the V gene TRBV29-1; 9 positions agree with TRBD2. Germline V gene lookup returns CDR1 SQVTM and CDR2 ANQGSEA. The CDR3 covers 14 residues. The junction had 4 bases not matched to a gene; V was cut back by 7 bases and J by 0 bases. DNA of the CDR3: TGCAGCGCCTATAGCGGGAGCTCCTACAATGAGCAGTTCTTC. Protein: CSAYSGSSYNEQFF.